This T cell receptor (beta chain) derives from a study of shared clonotypes between healthy human individuals. Study-wide results and limits: Clonotype sharing among donors was expected to depend on sequencing depth. Around 4.9% of naive CD4 clonotypes were shared across four donors.

CDR3 size: 11 residues. CDR1 is MNHEY, CDR2 SVGAGI, per germline. Trimming took off 0 bases at V and 10 bases at J, with 6 bases between the two ends. Turning to this clone: Its antigen is as yet unknown. The sample contains more than one DNA sequence encoding this CDR3.

Into CD45RA+ naive and CD45RA-negative memory subsets, the CD4+ cells were split. Evenly divided among several immunoSEQ plates was the genomic DNA of each subset. The method was immunoSEQ multiplex PCR; TCRdb's version includes in-frame clones alone and lacks a portion of them. The sample has about 1 million clones; about 75% are singletons. Sequenced material: memory CD4+ T cells sorted from blood. As to subset: CD45RA-negative fraction. The chain uses TRBV6-5 and TRBJ1-1; no clear D gene. This TCR derives from a man between 18 and 29 years old in good health. CDR3 bases: TGTGCCAGCAGTTACTCTGGAGGAGCTTTCTTT. This gives the protein CASSYSGGAFF.